What follows are 13 T cell receptor beta chains derived from one specimen sequenced in a study of beta chain features in type 1 diabetes. As every portion of the isolated RNA was reverse transcribed, the sequencing read expressed TCRB transcripts. Sequencing was performed with immunoSEQ multiplex PCR; in TCRdb, only in-frame clones are kept and a portion is missing. The profile shows tens of thousands of clones, 30% to 35% of them singletons. Sequenced sample: stem cell memory CD4+ T cells from blood. The receptors stem from a woman under 30 in good health.

The CDR3 here is CASGPGQGMNTEAFF. CDR3 sequence (DNA): TGTGCTAGTGGACCCGGACAGGGAATGAACACTGAAGCTTTCTTT. This chain connects TRBV12-5 to TRBJ1-1; 8 bases fit TRBD1. Germline lookup yields CDR1 LGHNT and CDR2 FRNRAP. CDR3 length: 15 amino acids. The V gene end was trimmed by 6 bases and the J gene end by 0 bases; junction bases not matched to a gene: 6.

The gene calls are TRBV7-3 and TRBJ2-1, with D possibly TRBD2 on 6 matching bases. V was shortened by 3 bases and J by 6 bases, with 12 bases between the two germline ends. Germline CDR1 is SGHTA and CDR2 is FQGTGA. This CDR3 region has 14 residues. The CDR3 DNA reads TGTGCCAGCAGCTTGGCGGGGCTGATCAATGAGCAGTTCTTC. Protein sequence: CASSLAGLINEQFF.

This sequence joins TRBV30 and TRBJ2-1, with 9 bases lining up with TRBD2. Germline trimming cut 3 bases from V and 6 bases from J; bases unmatched to any gene: 9. The CDR3 has 15 residues. In germline, CDR1 is GTSNPN, CDR2 SVGIG (reference sequence). CDR3 residues: CAWSKAGGPGNEQFF. In nucleotides, the CDR3 is TGTGCCTGGAGCAAGGCGGGAGGGCCAGGCAATGAGCAGTTCTTC.

This clone occurred many times. The V and J genes are TRBV7-2 and TRBJ2-7, with D perhaps TRBD2 (6 bases). The CDR3 totals 15 residues. The V end was cut by 5 bases, the J end by 2 bases, with 16 bases between. The germline gives CDR1 SGHTA, CDR2 FQGNSA. The CDR3 is CASSRTASVPYEQYF. In DNA, the CDR3 is TGTGCCAGCAGCCGTACGGCTAGCGTTCCCTACGAGCAGTACTTC.

The chain links TRBV5-4 to TRBJ2-6; no definite D call. Trimming took off 4 bases at V and 1 base at J, with 12 bases between the two ends. Germline CDR1 SGHNT, CDR2 YYREEE (reference sequence). The CDR3 is 16 amino acids. CDR3 residues: CASSPHSVSGANVLTF. CDR3 DNA: TGTGCCAGCAGCCCGCACTCTGTGTCTGGGGCCAACGTCCTGACTTTC.

V is TRBV5-4 and J is TRBJ2-3; 13 bases match TRBD2. CDR3 length equals 18 residues. CDR1 and CDR2 from the germline V gene are SGHNT and YYREEE (reference sequence). Trimming cost V 3 bases and J 0 bases; bases outside gene matches: 7. The CDR3: CASSSRTSGSWSTDTQYF. The CDR3 nucleotides read TGTGCCAGCAGCTCACGGACTAGCGGGAGTTGGAGCACAGATACGCAGTATTTT. Full variable domain (outside the CDR3, taken from reference TRBV5-4 and TRBJ2-3): ETGVTQSPTHLIKTRGQQVTLRCSSQSGHNTVSWYQQALGQGPQFIFQYYREEENGRGNFPPRFSGLQFPNYSSELNVNALELDDSALYLCASSSRTSGSWSTDTQYFGPGTRLTVL.

The chain links TRBV7-9 to TRBJ1-1; 7 nucleotides agree with TRBD1. The CDR3 has 14 residues. Germline-derived CDR1 and CDR2 are SEHNR and FQNEAQ (reference sequence). The ends lost 5 bases at V and 1 base at J; junction bases unmatched: 4. The CDR3 DNA reads TGTGCCAGCAGCCCGACAGGGTCGAACACTGAAGCTTTCTTT. Protein sequence: CASSPTGSNTEAFF.

This clone came up a few times. The chain uses TRBV6-1 and TRBJ2-1, with D perhaps TRBD2 (5 bases). Germline values: CDR1 MNHNS, CDR2 SASEGT. Trimming removed 3 bases from V and 3 bases from J, with 18 bases in between. The CDR3 runs 17 residues. CDR3 in amino acids: CASSDGRRGSFYNEQFF. Written as DNA, the CDR3 is TGTGCCAGCAGTGATGGTCGGCGAGGGAGCTTCTACAATGAGCAGTTCTTC.

The V gene is TRBV6-5, the J gene TRBJ2-3; D may be TRBD1 (6 bases). CDR1 and CDR2 from the germline V gene are MNHEY and SVGAGI. The CDR3 is made up of 13 amino acids. The V gene lost 10 bases and the J gene lost 2 bases, with 13 bases spanning the gap. CDR3 nucleotides: TGTGCCACCGAAGGGGGAGTCACAGATACGCAGTATTTT. Translation: CATEGGVTDTQYF.

In this sample, this clone turned up a few times. This chain uses TRBV15 with TRBJ2-1; 7 nucleotides match TRBD2. In germline, CDR1 is LNHNV, CDR2 YYDKDF (reference sequence). Trimming took 4 bases from V and 4 from J; bases not matched to a gene: 7. The CDR3 is 15 residues long. CDR3 loop: CATSKPFGGYNEQFF. DNA of the CDR3: TGTGCCACCAGCAAACCCTTCGGGGGGTACAATGAGCAGTTCTTC.

The chain combines TRBV11-2 with TRBJ2-5; D may be TRBD1 (6 bases). The closer fit of TRBJ2-7 to the DNA end suggests the J call may be wrong. This CDR3 region has 14 residues. CDR1 is SGHAT and CDR2 is FQNNGV in the germline V gene. The CDR3 is CASSFQGSSYEQYF. In DNA form, the CDR3 reads TGTGCCAGCAGCTTTCAGGGGTCCTCCTACGAGCAGTACTTC.

The chain links TRBV9 to TRBJ1-4, with no clear D. The V end lost 4 bases, the J end lost 4 bases, and 14 bases lay between the germline ends. Per germline, CDR1 SGDLS and CDR2 YYNGEE. This CDR3 has 15 amino acids. The CDR3 DNA follows: TGTGCCAGCAGCTATTACCGTGGCGGTAATGAAAAACTGTTTTTT. Translated: CASSYYRGGNEKLFF. The full variable domain, its missing parts supplied by reference TRBV9 and TRBJ1-4, is DSGVTQTPKHLITATGQRVTLRCSPRSGDLSVYWYQQSLDQGLQFLIQYYNGEERAKGNILERFSAQQFPDLHSELNLSSLELGDSALYFCASSYYRGGNEKLFFGSGTQLSVL.

The genes are TRBV19 and TRBJ1-5; the match to TRBD1 covers 9 bases. CDR3 length: 14 residues. CDR1 and CDR2 (germline): LNHDA, SQIVND (reference sequence). Losses at the gene ends were 7 bases for V and 3 bases for J; bases not matched to a gene: 4. The CDR3 loop reads CASKGDRDNQPQHF. The CDR3 DNA reads as TGTGCCAGTAAGGGGGACAGGGACAATCAGCCCCAGCATTTT. Filled out from reference TRBV19 and TRBJ1-5, the complete variable domain reads DGGITQSPKYLFRKEGQNVTLSCEQNLNHDAMYWYRQDPGQGLRLIYYSQIVNDFQKGDIAEGYSVSREKKESFPLTVTSAQKNPTAFYLCASKGDRDNQPQHFGDGTRLSIL.